This TCR beta chain stems from a study of cytomegalovirus exposure and HLA in healthy donors. Study results and caveats: Whilst most TCR sequences proved rare, a subset of public TCRs occurred across many donors. A list of approximately 160 TCR beta chains associated with cytomegalovirus was given. With high specificity and sensitivity, the classifier reportedly diagnosed cytomegalovirus status.

A word on this clone: The target antigen is unknown.

Method: immunoSEQ multiplex PCR; TCRdb's copy keeps in-frame clones and lacks some. This sample has 250,000 to 400,000 clones; approximately 85% occur once, and the top ten carry approximately 0.95%. V lost 4 bases and J 4 bases, leaving 11 bases between the germline ends. Per the germline V gene, CDR1 is LNHDA and CDR2 is SQIVND (reference sequence). The CDR3 contains 14 residues. The donors were part of the roughly 130-subject validation cohort, which stood apart from the roughly 670-subject first cohort. V is TRBV19 and J is TRBJ1-3; D perhaps matches TRBD1 (5 bases). This receptor was identified in a man aged 30-40 years in good health and CMV-seronegative. Material: PBMCs. Written as DNA, the CDR3 is TGTGCCAGTAGTACAGGCGGGGGAGGAAACACCATATATTTT. It is translated as CASSTGGGGNTIYF.